These 18 T cell receptor beta chains originate from one sample sequenced in a study of memory CD4+ T cells and cytomegalovirus serostatus. Single viable CD3+CD4+CD8-CD45RO+ cells were sorted as the memory CD4+ T cells. Repertoires were generated with immunoSEQ multiplex PCR, while TCRdb's copy carries only in-frame clones and drops some. The table includes tens of thousands of clones, around 79% detected once. Input material: memory CD4+ T cells from blood. The receptors shown here come from an adult in good health and CMV-seronegative.

The chain recombines TRBV11-2 with TRBJ2-3; D unclear. This CDR3 region has 13 residues. Germline V lookup: CDR1 SGHAT, CDR2 FQNNGV. Trimming took 0 bases from V and 7 from J, leaving 8 bases between them. The CDR3: CASSLDHSNTQYF. CDR3 DNA sequence: TGTGCCAGCAGCTTAGATCACAGTAATACGCAGTATTTT. The variable domain in full, completed from reference TRBV11-2 and TRBJ2-3, reads EAGVAQSPRYKIIEKRQSVAFWCNPISGHATLYWYQQILGQGPKLLIQFQNNGVVDDSQLPKDRFSAERLKGVDSTLKIQPAKLEDSAVYLCASSLDHSNTQYFGPGTRLTVL.

The chain recombines TRBV7-8 with TRBJ1-3; a possible D gene is TRBD1 (5 bases). The CDR3 has 16 amino acids. Germline CDR1 reads SGHVS; CDR2 reads FQNEAQ. Deletions cut 6 bases from V and 0 bases from J, with 15 bases between. In DNA form, the CDR3 reads TGTGCCAGCAGTCCGGGGGAGGGGAACTCTGGAAACACCATATATTTT. This codes for CASSPGEGNSGNTIYF.

The J gene is TRBJ1-1, the V gene TRBV6-1; 8 bases are a match to TRBD1. Unmatched junction bases numbered 11, after V lost 6 bases and J lost 2 bases. The CDR3 consists of 16 residues. Germline assignment: CDR1 MNHNS and CDR2 SASEGT. The CDR3 region is CASRERTGPLNTEAFF. Here the CDR3 DNA reads TGTGCCAGCAGGGAAAGGACAGGGCCTCTAAACACTGAAGCTTTCTTT.

The chain has TRBV5-4 and TRBJ1-2, with D tentatively TRBD1 (5 bases). The germline V and J ends were trimmed by 4 bases and 4 bases, with 17 bases remaining between them. Germline CDR1 SGHNT, CDR2 YYREEE (reference sequence). The CDR3 runs to 15 residues. The CDR3 DNA is TGTGCCAGCAGCCCGACCCTCGACAGCATCTATGGCTACACCTTC. Its protein is CASSPTLDSIYGYTF.

The CDR3 sequence: CASSLDRDEQYF. The CDR3 bases are TGTGCCAGCAGCTTGGACAGGGACGAGCAGTACTTC. V is TRBV11-1 and J is TRBJ2-7, with 8 nucleotides matching TRBD1. V shed 3 bases, J shed 5 bases, and the junction held 0 bases outside the gene matches. Germline-derived CDR1 and CDR2 are SGHAT and FQDESV (reference sequence). CDR3 length: 12 residues.

The genes are TRBV11-2 and TRBJ2-7; 10 bases line up with TRBD2. The CDR3 consists of 15 residues. Germline lookup yields CDR1 SGHAT and CDR2 FQNNGV. The J segment lost 3 bases and the V segment lost 0 bases, leaving 2 bases of the junction unmatched. The CDR3 is CASSLERTSGYEQYF. In DNA form, the CDR3 reads TGTGCCAGCAGCTTAGAGAGGACTAGCGGCTACGAGCAGTACTTC.

This clone was seen more than once but under ten times. The genes are TRBV7-9 and TRBJ1-1, with 9 positions matching TRBD1. The ends lost 5 bases at V and 0 bases at J; junction bases unmatched: 10. This CDR3 contains 17 residues. In germline, CDR1 is SEHNR, CDR2 FQNEAQ (reference sequence). CDR3 sequence (DNA): TGTGCCAGCAGCCCTTCCGGGACAGGGCTTATGAACACTGAAGCTTTCTTT. This codes for CASSPSGTGLMNTEAFF.

This clone was seen only a few times. This chain uses TRBV5-1 with TRBJ1-2, with TRBD1 matching over 7 bases. The CDR3 extends over 15 amino acids. The germline V gene encodes CDR1 SGHRS and CDR2 YFSETQ. V was pared by 4 bases and J by 6 bases, with 12 bases of the junction left unmatched. CDR3 nucleotide sequence: TGCGCCAGCAGCCTACGGGCGACAGGGACCGATGGCTACACCTTC. Its protein product is CASSLRATGTDGYTF.

The chain recombines TRBV5-5 with TRBJ2-7; D may match TRBD1 or TRBD2 (6 bases each). CDR1 and CDR2 from the germline V gene are SGHKS and YYEKEE (reference sequence). The CDR3 contains 15 residues. Trimming stripped 0 bases from V and 2 bases from J, with 12 bases between. CDR3: CASSLGGATPYEQYF. CDR3 DNA sequence: TGTGCCAGCAGCTTGGGGGGGGCGACCCCCTACGAGCAGTACTTC.

The gene calls are TRBV15 and TRBJ1-6; D is possibly TRBD1 (5 bases). The germline V gene has CDR1 LNHNV and CDR2 YYDKDF (reference sequence). The CDR3 spans 15 residues. V lost 2 bases and J 7 bases, leaving 12 bases between the germline ends. The CDR3 DNA sequence: TGTGCCACCAGCAGACAGACGGGGGGAAATTCACCCCTCCACTTT. This gives the protein CATSRQTGGNSPLHF.

V gene TRBV6-4 combines with J gene TRBJ1-3, with 7 bases fitting TRBD1. Germline CDR1 reads MRHNA; CDR2 reads SNTAGT. The ends lost 2 bases at V and 0 bases at J; junction bases unmatched: 16. This CDR3 region has 20 residues. The CDR3 nucleotides read TGTGCCAGCAGTGACGGGGGGACAGACGTGGAATCGAGCTCTGGAAACACCATATATTTT. Protein sequence: CASSDGGTDVESSSGNTIYF.

The V and J genes are TRBV19 and TRBJ2-2; D unresolved. This CDR3 has 15 residues. The V gene lost 8 bases and the J gene lost 0 bases, with 13 bases spanning the gap. The germline V gene has CDR1 LNHDA and CDR2 SQIVND (reference sequence). DNA for the CDR3: TGTGCCAGTTTCTTTGGCAGCGCGAACACCGGGGAGCTGTTTTTT. Residues: CASFFGSANTGELFF.

Written as DNA, the CDR3 is TGTGCCAGCAGTGAAGCGCTCTGGGAAGCTGGGACTGAAGCTTTCTTT. Translation: CASSEALWEAGTEAFF. This chain connects TRBV6-1 to TRBJ1-1; the D is unclear. V gave up 0 bases and J gave up 5 bases, with 16 bases separating them. Germline V gene lookup returns CDR1 MNHNS and CDR2 SASEGT. The CDR3 is 16 residues long.

This chain connects TRBV6-5 to TRBJ1-6; D not resolved. There are 15 residues in the CDR3. Trimming shortened V by 5 bases and J by 0 bases, and 8 bases separated the two germline ends. CDR1 and CDR2 from the germline V gene are MNHEY and SVGAGI. DNA for the CDR3: TGTGCCAGCAGTCCCAGTTACTCCTATAATTCACCCCTCCACTTT. Translation: CASSPSYSYNSPLHF.

The J gene is TRBJ2-7, the V gene TRBV5-1; D not resolved. CDR1 SGHRS and CDR2 YFSETQ come from the germline V gene. The CDR3 contains 15 residues. Trimming removed 0 bases at V and 7 bases at J, with 17 bases between. The CDR3 spells CASSLDGRWLGEQYF. CDR3 nucleotides: TGCGCCAGCAGCTTGGACGGACGGTGGCTGGGGGAGCAGTACTTC.

The chain carries TRBV6-1 and TRBJ2-5; TRBD2 matches at 12 bases. Losses at the gene ends were 11 bases for V and 5 bases for J; bases not matched to a gene: 12. This CDR3 region has 15 residues. Germline V gene data show CDR1 as MNHNS and CDR2 as SASEGT. The CDR3 DNA reads TGTGCCGGATCGGGACTAGCGGGTCTCGGGGAGACCCAGTACTTC. Its translation is CAGSGLAGLGETQYF.

The chain carries TRBV27 and TRBJ2-1; 9 nucleotides align to TRBD1. CDR1 and CDR2 (germline): MNHEY, SMNVEV (reference sequence). V lost 5 bases, J lost 9 bases, and 8 bases stayed unmatched. The CDR3 length is 14 residues. CDR3 nucleotide sequence: TGTGCCAGCAGTGCCGACAGGGGGACAGGTGAGCAGTTCTTC. This translates into CASSADRGTGEQFF.

The J gene is TRBJ2-3, the V gene TRBV18, with D unclear. Germline loops: CDR1 KGHSH, CDR2 LQKENI. Trimming cost V 1 base and J 0 bases, with 14 bases left between them. The CDR3 totals 17 residues. The CDR3 sequence is CASSPLKSAASTDTQYF. DNA for the CDR3: TGTGCCAGCTCACCACTTAAATCGGCGGCTAGCACAGATACGCAGTATTTT.